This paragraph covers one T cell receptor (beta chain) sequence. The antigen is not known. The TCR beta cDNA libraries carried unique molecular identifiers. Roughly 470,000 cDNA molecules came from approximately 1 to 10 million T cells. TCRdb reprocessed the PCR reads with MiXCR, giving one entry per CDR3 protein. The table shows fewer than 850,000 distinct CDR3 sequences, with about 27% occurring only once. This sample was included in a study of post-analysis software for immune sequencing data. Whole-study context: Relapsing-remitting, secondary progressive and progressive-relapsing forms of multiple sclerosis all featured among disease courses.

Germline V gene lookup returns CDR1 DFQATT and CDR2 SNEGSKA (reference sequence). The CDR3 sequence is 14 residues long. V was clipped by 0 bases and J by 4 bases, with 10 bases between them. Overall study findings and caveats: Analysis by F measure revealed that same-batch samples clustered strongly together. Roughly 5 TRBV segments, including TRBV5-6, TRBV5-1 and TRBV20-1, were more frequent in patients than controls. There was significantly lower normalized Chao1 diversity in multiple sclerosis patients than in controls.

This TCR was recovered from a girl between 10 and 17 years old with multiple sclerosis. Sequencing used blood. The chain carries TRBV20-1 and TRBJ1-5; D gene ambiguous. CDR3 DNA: TGCAGTGCTAGAGAAACGGCAGGAAATCAGCCCCAGCATTTT. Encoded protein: CSARETAGNQPQHF.